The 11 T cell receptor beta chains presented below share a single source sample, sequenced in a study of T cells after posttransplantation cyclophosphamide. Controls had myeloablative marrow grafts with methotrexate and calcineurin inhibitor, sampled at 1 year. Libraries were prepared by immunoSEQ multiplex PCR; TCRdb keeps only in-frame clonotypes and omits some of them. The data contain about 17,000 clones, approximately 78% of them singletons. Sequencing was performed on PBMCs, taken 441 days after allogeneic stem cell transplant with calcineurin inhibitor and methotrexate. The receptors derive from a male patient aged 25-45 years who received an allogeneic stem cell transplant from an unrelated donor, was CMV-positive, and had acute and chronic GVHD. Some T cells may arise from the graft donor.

CDR3 DNA sequence: TGTGCCAGCAGCTCCGGACAGGTCTATTCACCCCTCCACTTT. Its translation: CASSSGQVYSPLHF. The gene calls are TRBV7-2 and TRBJ1-6, with TRBD1 matching over 7 bases. The CDR3 length is 14 residues. J gave up 8 bases and V 4 bases, and 5 bases lay outside the gene matches. Germline lookup yields CDR1 SGHTA and CDR2 FQGNSA.

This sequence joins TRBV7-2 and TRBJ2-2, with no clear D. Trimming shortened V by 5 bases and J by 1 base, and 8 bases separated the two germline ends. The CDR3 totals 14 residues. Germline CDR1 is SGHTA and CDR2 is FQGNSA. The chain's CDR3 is CASSLLRNTGELFF. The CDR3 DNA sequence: TGTGCCAGCAGCCTCCTTAGGAACACCGGGGAGCTGTTTTTT. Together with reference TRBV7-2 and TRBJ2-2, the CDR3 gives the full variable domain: GAGVSQSPSNKVTEKGKDVELRCDPISGHTALYWYRQSLGQGLEFLIYFQGNSAPDKSGLPSDRFSAERTGGSVSTLTIQRTQQEDSAVYLCASSLLRNTGELFFGEGSRLTVL.

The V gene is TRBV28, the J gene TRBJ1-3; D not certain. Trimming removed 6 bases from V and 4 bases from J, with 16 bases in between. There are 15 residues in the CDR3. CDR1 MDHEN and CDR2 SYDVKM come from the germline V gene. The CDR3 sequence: CASSPPAPRGNTIYF. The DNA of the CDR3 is TGTGCCAGCAGCCCACCCGCGCCGCGGGGAAACACCATATATTTT. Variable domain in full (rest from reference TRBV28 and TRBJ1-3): DVKVTQSSRYLVKRTGEKVFLECVQDMDHENMFWYRQDPGLGLRLIYFSYDVKMKEKGDIPEGYSVSREKKERFSLILESASTNQTSMYLCASSPPAPRGNTIYFGEGSWLTVV.

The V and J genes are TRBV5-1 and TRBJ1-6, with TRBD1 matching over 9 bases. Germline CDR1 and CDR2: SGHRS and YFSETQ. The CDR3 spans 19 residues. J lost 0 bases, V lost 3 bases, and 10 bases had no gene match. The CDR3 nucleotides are TGCGCCAGCAGCTCGGGGACAGGGACTGGACGCTCCTATAATTCACCCCTCCACTTT. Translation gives CASSSGTGTGRSYNSPLHF.

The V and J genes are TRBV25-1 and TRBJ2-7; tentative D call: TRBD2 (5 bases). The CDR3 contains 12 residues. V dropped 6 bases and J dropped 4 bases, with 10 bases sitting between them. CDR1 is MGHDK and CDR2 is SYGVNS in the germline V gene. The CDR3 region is CASRDYDYEQYF. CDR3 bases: TGTGCCAGCAGAGACTATGATTACGAGCAGTACTTC.

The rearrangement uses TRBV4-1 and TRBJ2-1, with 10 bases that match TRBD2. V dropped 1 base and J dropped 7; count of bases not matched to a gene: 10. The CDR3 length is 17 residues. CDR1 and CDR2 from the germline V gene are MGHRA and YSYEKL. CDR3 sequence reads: CASSQGGLAGARNEQFF. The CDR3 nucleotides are TGCGCCAGCAGCCAAGGGGGTCTAGCGGGGGCCCGAAATGAGCAGTTCTTC.

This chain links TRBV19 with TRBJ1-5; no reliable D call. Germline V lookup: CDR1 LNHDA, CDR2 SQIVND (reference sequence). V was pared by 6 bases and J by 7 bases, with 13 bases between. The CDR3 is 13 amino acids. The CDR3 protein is CASSPEGRQPQHF. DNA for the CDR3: TGTGCCAGTAGCCCCGAGGGCCGCCAGCCCCAGCATTTT.

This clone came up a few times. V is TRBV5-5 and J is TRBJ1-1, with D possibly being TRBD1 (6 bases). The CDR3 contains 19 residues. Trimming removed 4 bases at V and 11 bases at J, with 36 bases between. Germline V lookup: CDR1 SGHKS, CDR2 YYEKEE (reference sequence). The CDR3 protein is CASSQYVVQAGAAFFGAFF. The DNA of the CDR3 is TGTGCCAGCAGCCAATATGTCGTCCAGGCAGGGGCTGCTTTTTTCGGTGCTTTCTTT. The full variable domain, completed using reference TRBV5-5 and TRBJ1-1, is DAGVTQSPTHLIKTRGQQVTLRCSPISGHKSVSWYQQVLGQGPQFIFQYYEKEERGRGNFPDRFSARQFPNYSSELNVNALLLGDSALYLCASSQYVVQAGAAFFGAFFGQGTRLTVV.

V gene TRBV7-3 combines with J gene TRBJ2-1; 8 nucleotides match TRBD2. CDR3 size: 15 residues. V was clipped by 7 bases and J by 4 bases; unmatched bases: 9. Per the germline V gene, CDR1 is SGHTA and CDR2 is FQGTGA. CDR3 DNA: TGTGCCAGCATCGGGAGGGGGATGGGGTACAATGAGCAGTTCTTC. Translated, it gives CASIGRGMGYNEQFF.

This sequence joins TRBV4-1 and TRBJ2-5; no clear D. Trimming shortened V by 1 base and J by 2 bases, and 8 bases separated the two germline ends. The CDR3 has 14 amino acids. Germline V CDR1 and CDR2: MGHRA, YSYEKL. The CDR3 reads CASSQVVEQETQYF. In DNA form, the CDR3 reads TGCGCCAGCAGCCAAGTCGTGGAGCAAGAGACCCAGTACTTC.

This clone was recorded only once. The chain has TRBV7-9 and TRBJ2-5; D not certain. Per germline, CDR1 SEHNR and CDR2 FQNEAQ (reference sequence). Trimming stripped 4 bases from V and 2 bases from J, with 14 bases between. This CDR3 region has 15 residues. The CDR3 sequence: CASSSSWNRQETQYF. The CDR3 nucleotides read TGTGCCAGCAGCTCGTCTTGGAACAGACAAGAGACCCAGTACTTC.